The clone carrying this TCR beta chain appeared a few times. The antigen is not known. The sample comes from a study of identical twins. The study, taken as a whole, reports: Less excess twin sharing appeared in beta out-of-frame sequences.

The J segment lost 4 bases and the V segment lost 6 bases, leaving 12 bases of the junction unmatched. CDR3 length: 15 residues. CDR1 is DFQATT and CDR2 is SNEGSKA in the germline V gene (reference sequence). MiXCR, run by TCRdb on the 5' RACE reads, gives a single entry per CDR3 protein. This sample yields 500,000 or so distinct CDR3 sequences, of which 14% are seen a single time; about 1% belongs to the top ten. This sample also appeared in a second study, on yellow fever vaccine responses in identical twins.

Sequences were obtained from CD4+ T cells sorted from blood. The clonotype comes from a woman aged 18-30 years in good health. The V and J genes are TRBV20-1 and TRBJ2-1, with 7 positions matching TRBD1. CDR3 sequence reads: CSARQGPQIYNEQFF. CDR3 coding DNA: TGCAGTGCAAGACAGGGTCCTCAAATTTACAATGAGCAGTTCTTC.